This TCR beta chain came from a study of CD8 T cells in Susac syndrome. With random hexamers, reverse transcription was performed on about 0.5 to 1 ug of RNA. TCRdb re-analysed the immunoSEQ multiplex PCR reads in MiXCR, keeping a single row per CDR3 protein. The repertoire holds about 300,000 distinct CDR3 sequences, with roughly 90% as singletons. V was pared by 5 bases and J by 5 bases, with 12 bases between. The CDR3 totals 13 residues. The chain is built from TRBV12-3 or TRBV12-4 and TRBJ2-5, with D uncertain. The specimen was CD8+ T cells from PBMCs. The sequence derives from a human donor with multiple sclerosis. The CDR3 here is CASSPTRTETQYF. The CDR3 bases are TGTGCCAGCAGTCCGACCAGGACGGAGACCCAGTACTTC.